This T cell receptor beta chain originates from a study of control samples from healthy donors and cancer patients. TCRdb's copy holds only in-frame clones and misses some; the assay was immunoSEQ multiplex PCR. The table lists around 130,000 clones, about nine tenths of them singletons. Germline loops: CDR1 MGHRA, CDR2 YSYEKL. CDR3 length: 13 residues. Trimming left V 0 bases short and J 7 bases short, with 9 bases between. V gene TRBV4-1 combines with J gene TRBJ1-1; a possible D gene is TRBD1 (5 bases). Sequences were obtained from PBMCs. This TCR came from a man in his fifties with head and neck cancer. The CDR3 DNA reads as TGCGCCAGCAGCCAAGATCGGAGGGGTGAAGCTTTCTTT. It yields the protein CASSQDRRGEAFF.